The 26 T cell receptor beta chains below come from one sample, sequenced in a study of neurological immune-mediated disorders. Using its own MiXCR run on the 5' RACE reads, TCRdb lists one record per CDR3 protein. The data hold around 50,000 distinct CDR3 sequences, with around 3.6% observed a single time. Source material: PBMCs. The source is a woman in her twenties or thirties with multiple sclerosis.

This clonotype was found a few times. This chain links TRBV6-1 with TRBJ1-4, with a possible D match to TRBD1 (6 bases). The CDR3 length is 13 residues. V gave up 3 bases and J gave up 10 bases, with 12 bases separating them. From germline, CDR1 is MNHNS and CDR2 SASEGT. In DNA, the CDR3 is TGTGCCAGCAGTGAGGGGGCGAGGGGAAAACTGTTTTTT. This codes for CASSEGARGKLFF.

The table lists this clonotype with many counts. This chain connects TRBV5-1 to TRBJ2-3; tentatively, D is TRBD1 (6 bases). The CDR3 sequence is 15 residues long. V lost 4 bases to trimming and J lost 4 bases, with 16 bases between them. Germline values: CDR1 SGHRS, CDR2 YFSETQ. This CDR3 is CASSTTGIEADTQYF. For the CDR3, the DNA is TGCGCCAGCAGCACGACAGGAATAGAAGCAGATACGCAGTATTTT. The full variable domain, in which reference TRBV5-1 and TRBJ2-3 provide the parts outside the CDR3, is KAGVTQTPRYLIKTRGQQVTLSCSPISGHRSVSWYQQTPGQGLQFLFEYFSETQRNKGNFPGRFSGRQFSNSRSEMNVSTLELGDSALYLCASSTTGIEADTQYFGPGTRLTVL.

In this sample, this clonotype turned up many times. J is TRBJ1-2 and V is TRBV12-3 or TRBV12-4, with D possibly matching TRBD1 (5 bases). CDR3 length: 15 residues. Trimming took off 3 bases at V and 4 bases at J, with 15 bases between the two ends. The CDR3 bases are TGTGCCAGCAGTTTTGGGACCTCCTGGGGCTATGGCTACACCTTC. Translating gives CASSFGTSWGYGYTF.

In nucleotides, the CDR3 is TGTGCCAGCAGTAAACCGGGACAGGGGCCTGAAGCTTTCTTT. Encoded protein: CASSKPGQGPEAFF. V is TRBV12-3 or TRBV12-4 and J is TRBJ1-1; 10 nucleotides line up with TRBD1. V shed 5 bases and J 6 bases; nucleotides not matched to a gene: 6. The CDR3 runs 14 residues.

This clonotype was detected ten times or more. This chain joins TRBV20-1 and TRBJ2-1; TRBD2 might be the D (7 bases). The CDR3 has 12 residues. Trimming left V 3 bases short and J 12 bases short, with 15 bases between. Germline lookup yields CDR1 DFQATT and CDR2 SNEGSKA (reference sequence). CDR3 protein: CSASRGGVRQFF. The CDR3 DNA reads TGCAGTGCTAGTAGGGGGGGGGTCCGGCAGTTCTTC.

Ten or more counts support this clonotype. The germline gene is not matched at one end of the junction; a read error may be the cause. This chain joins TRBV11-2 and TRBJ1-6, with D possibly TRBD1 on 6 matching bases. There are 19 residues in the CDR3. Germline lookup yields CDR1 SGHAT and CDR2 FQNNGV. The CDR3 DNA sequence: TGTGCCAGCAGCTTAGAAGCGAGAAAGGGGGGGGCGTATAATTCACCCCTCAACTTT. This sequence encodes CASSLEARKGGAYNSPLNF.

This clonotype was counted ten times or more. The chain uses TRBV20-1 and TRBJ1-3; 7 bases map to TRBD1. The V gene end was trimmed by 6 bases and the J gene end by 3 bases; junction bases not matched to a gene: 8. Germline CDR1 DFQATT, CDR2 SNEGSKA (reference sequence). This CDR3 comprises 14 residues. The chain's CDR3 is CSAVAGTVGNTIYF. The CDR3 coding sequence is TGCAGTGCCGTAGCGGGGACAGTTGGAAACACCATATATTTT.

V usage is TRBV20-1 and J usage is TRBJ2-7; D is perhaps TRBD1 or TRBD2 (6 bases each). The CDR3 is 15 amino acids. With 2 bases removed from V and 7 bases from J, the gap between germline ends came to 21 bases. The V gene's germline CDR1 is DFQATT and CDR2 SNEGSKA (reference sequence). CDR3 DNA sequence: TGCAGTGCTAGAAAGACAGAAACTGAGGGGGGAGAGCAGTACTTC. This translates into CSARKTETEGGEQYF.

This clonotype was picked up many times. V gene TRBV12-3 or TRBV12-4 combines with J gene TRBJ1-2; the D gene is possibly TRBD1 (6 bases). The CDR3 is 13 residues long. Trimming left V 3 bases short and J 4 bases short, with 9 bases between. CDR3 nucleotide sequence: TGTGCCAGCAGTTTTGACAGGCTCTATGGCTACACCTTC. The encoded protein is CASSFDRLYGYTF.

In its sample, this clonotype was seen many times. The chain employs TRBV12-3 or TRBV12-4 and TRBJ2-2; 9 positions match TRBD1. The CDR3 contains 16 residues. V dropped 5 bases and J dropped 4; count of bases not matched to a gene: 8. The CDR3 DNA is TGTGCCAGCAGTCCACCGGGACAGGGCGTCACCGGGGAGCTGTTTTTT. Amino acid sequence: CASSPPGQGVTGELFF.

In this sample, this clonotype turned up many times. The chain recombines TRBV5-1 with TRBJ2-5; no clear D gene. The CDR3 covers 12 residues. V lost 2 bases and J 1 base, leaving 3 bases between the germline ends. Germline CDR1 reads SGHRS; CDR2 reads YFSETQ. The CDR3 bases are TGCGCCAGCAGCTTACTCCAAGAGACCCAGTACTTC. This codes for CASSLLQETQYF. The whole variable domain, remainder taken from reference TRBV5-1 and TRBJ2-5, is KAGVTQTPRYLIKTRGQQVTLSCSPISGHRSVSWYQQTPGQGLQFLFEYFSETQRNKGNFPGRFSGRQFSNSRSEMNVSTLELGDSALYLCASSLLQETQYFGPGTRLLVL.

This clonotype was found many times. The gene calls are TRBV29-1 and TRBJ1-2; D uncertain. In germline, CDR1 is SQVTM, CDR2 ANQGSEA. Between the trimmed V and J ends, which lost 2 bases and 2 bases, there was a span of 6 bases. This CDR3 comprises 12 residues. The CDR3 DNA reads TGCAGCGTTGAAACAACCAACTATGGCTACACCTTC. Protein: CSVETTNYGYTF.

This clonotype appeared a few times. The chain combines TRBV6-5 with TRBJ2-7, with a tentative D call TRBD2 (5 bases). The ends were cut back, 5 bases at V and 7 bases at J, with 15 bases in the middle. The CDR3 runs 13 residues. Germline CDR1 and CDR2: MNHEY and SVGAGI. The CDR3 protein is CASSRETVSEQYF. CDR3 bases: TGTGCCAGCAGTCGGGAAACAGTGAGTGAGCAGTACTTC.

This clonotype has at least ten counts. The V call is TRBV10-3, the J call TRBJ2-5, with 7 bases lining up with TRBD2. CDR3 size: 15 residues. V shed 6 bases and J 1 base; nucleotides not matched to a gene: 8. Germline CDR1 reads ENHRY; CDR2 reads SYGVKD. The CDR3 protein is CAISRQLATQETQYF. Written as DNA, the CDR3 is TGTGCCATCAGCCGCCAACTAGCGACCCAAGAGACCCAGTACTTC.

This clonotype has a count of ten or more. This sequence joins TRBV5-5 and TRBJ2-3; TRBD1 matches 7 bases. Germline V gives CDR1 SGHKS, CDR2 YYEKEE (reference sequence). The CDR3 spans 16 residues. With V trimmed by 1 base and J by 3 bases, 8 bases remained unmatched. The CDR3 region is CASSLFEGAVTDTQYF. CDR3 sequence (DNA): TGTGCCAGCAGCTTGTTCGAGGGGGCGGTAACAGATACGCAGTATTTT.

This clonotype was counted many times. The junction and the germline gene differ at one end; a read error may be behind it. The chain employs TRBV24-1 and TRBJ1-5; D is ambiguous. The germline gives CDR1 KGHDR, CDR2 SFDVKD. The CDR3 runs to 15 residues. Here the CDR3 reads CATSDLRCVDQPQNF. The CDR3 DNA is TGTGCCACCAGTGATCTCCGATGTGTGGATCAGCCCCAGAATTTT.

This clonotype was seen a handful of times. V is TRBV19 and J is TRBJ1-1; D uncertain. Trimming left V 7 bases short and J 4 bases short, with 1 base between. Germline values: CDR1 LNHDA, CDR2 SQIVND (reference sequence). The CDR3 length is 9 residues. This CDR3 reads CASTTEAFF. The CDR3 nucleotides read TGTGCCAGTACCACTGAAGCTTTCTTT.

This chain links TRBV6-1 with TRBJ1-1; TRBD1 matches 7 bases. Germline CDR1 reads MNHNS; CDR2 reads SASEGT. V lost 8 bases and J lost 0; bases outside the gene matches: 6. The CDR3 length is 14 residues. This CDR3 is CASGRGQMNTEAFF. The CDR3, as DNA: TGTGCCAGCGGGAGGGGACAGATGAACACTGAAGCTTTCTTT.

This clonotype was picked up many times. The chain employs TRBV5-1 and TRBJ2-6; maybe TRBD1 (5 bases). From germline, CDR1 is SGHRS and CDR2 YFSETQ. The CDR3 contains 18 residues. V lost 2 bases, J lost 1 base, and 16 bases lay in between. The CDR3 sequence is CASSFLTLQASGANVLTF. In DNA, the CDR3 is TGCGCCAGCAGCTTCTTAACCCTACAGGCTTCTGGGGCCAACGTCCTGACTTTC.

This clonotype has at least ten counts. The chain is built from TRBV20-1 and TRBJ2-1, with D perhaps TRBD2 (6 bases). V lost 6 bases and J lost 6, with 12 bases in between. The CDR3 runs to 12 residues. Germline assignment: CDR1 DFQATT and CDR2 SNEGSKA (reference sequence). DNA for the CDR3: TGCAGTGCACCTAGGGGAGGCAATGAGCAGTTCTTC. Its protein product is CSAPRGGNEQFF.

In this sample, this clonotype turned up a few times. The CDR3 is CSVLTEGHTQYF. The CDR3 DNA is TGCAGCGTTTTAACCGAAGGACATACGCAGTATTTT. This chain links TRBV29-1 with TRBJ2-3; D unresolved. This CDR3 contains 12 residues. Germline values: CDR1 SQVTM, CDR2 ANQGSEA. Trimming stripped 5 bases from V and 7 bases from J, with 13 bases between.

This clonotype has at least ten counts. This chain joins TRBV20-1 and TRBJ2-7; D is unclear. Trimming took off 6 bases at V and 0 bases at J, with 9 bases between the two ends. Germline CDR1 DFQATT, CDR2 SNEGSKA (reference sequence). CDR3 size: 12 residues. The DNA for the CDR3 is TGCAGTGCCAATCATCGCTCCTACGAGCAGTACTTC. It encodes CSANHRSYEQYF.

This clonotype came up a few times. A much larger clone sits a single nucleotide away, making a read error possible. V is TRBV2 and J is TRBJ2-1; 7 nucleotides line up with TRBD1. CDR1 and CDR2 from the germline V gene are SNHLY and FYNNEI. The V segment lost 6 bases and the J segment 10 bases; nucleotides outside the gene matches: 15. The CDR3 contains 15 residues. The CDR3 DNA is TGTGCCAGCAGAACAGGGGCTAGAGGAGTGGGGGAGCAGTTCTTC. Protein product: CASRTGARGVGEQFF.

Worth noting for this clonotype: A much larger clone lies one base from this, so it may be a read error. The rearrangement uses TRBV20-1 and TRBJ2-7; 8 bases line up with TRBD2. This CDR3 contains 15 residues. V lost 2 bases, J lost 3 bases, and 9 bases stayed unmatched. Germline V gene lookup returns CDR1 DFQATT and CDR2 SNEGSKA (reference sequence). CDR3 protein: CSARPSGRGDYEQYF. The CDR3 DNA reads as TGCAGTGCTAGACCATCAGGGCGGGGGGACTACGAGCAGTACTTC.

This clonotype was recorded many times. CDR3 protein: CAIRGTGRNTEAFF. The CDR3 nucleotides are TGTGCCATCAGAGGGACAGGGAGGAACACTGAAGCTTTCTTT. The rearrangement uses TRBV10-3 and TRBJ1-1, with 9 bases that match TRBD1. The junction had 3 bases not matched to a gene; V was cut back by 6 bases and J by 1 base. Germline CDR1 ENHRY, CDR2 SYGVKD. CDR3 size: 14 residues.

There are many counts of this clonotype. Since a much larger clone is just one base distant, this may be a read error. The genes are TRBV7-6 and TRBJ2-5, with D uncertain. Germline-derived CDR1 and CDR2 are SGHVS and FNYEAQ. There are 13 residues in the CDR3. V was clipped by 3 bases and J by 4 bases, with 9 bases between them. In DNA form, the CDR3 reads TGTGCCAGCAGCTTCGAAAGGGTAGAGACCCAGTACTTC. It is translated as CASSFERVETQYF.